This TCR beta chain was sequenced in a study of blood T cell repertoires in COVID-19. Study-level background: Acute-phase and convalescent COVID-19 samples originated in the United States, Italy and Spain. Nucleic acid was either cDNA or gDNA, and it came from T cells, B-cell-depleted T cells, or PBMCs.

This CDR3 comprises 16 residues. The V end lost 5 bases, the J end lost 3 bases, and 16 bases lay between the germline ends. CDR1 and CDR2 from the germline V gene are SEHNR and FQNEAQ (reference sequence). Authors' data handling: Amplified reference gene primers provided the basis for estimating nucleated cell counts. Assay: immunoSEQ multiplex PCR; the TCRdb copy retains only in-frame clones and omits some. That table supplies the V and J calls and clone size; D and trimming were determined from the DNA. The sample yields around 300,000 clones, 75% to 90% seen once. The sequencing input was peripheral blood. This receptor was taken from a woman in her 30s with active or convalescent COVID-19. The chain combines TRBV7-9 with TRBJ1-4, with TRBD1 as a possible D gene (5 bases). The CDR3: CASSLALGEANEKLFF. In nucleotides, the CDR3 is TGTGCCAGCAGCCTGGCCTTGGGGGAGGCTAATGAAAAACTGTTTTTT.